The T cell receptor beta chain under discussion was sequenced for a study of blood T cell repertoires in COVID-19. Overall study: T cells, B-cell-depleted T cells, or PBMCs supplied cDNA or gDNA.

Germline assignment: CDR1 SGHTS and CDR2 YDEGEE. With 2 bases removed from V and 7 bases from J, the gap between germline ends came to 12 bases. The CDR3 runs to 14 residues. Sequencing used immunoSEQ multiplex PCR; TCRdb keeps in-frame clones, though not all of them. The repertoire holds approximately 300,000 clones, with about nine tenths as singletons. V usage is TRBV5-8 and J usage is TRBJ2-2; TRBD2 is a possible D gene (5 bases). The sequence derives from a woman aged 25 to 39 with COVID-19, enrolled during active disease. Sample: peripheral blood. The CDR3 bases are TGTGCCAGCAGCTTTGTGGAGGTCGGCGGGGAGCTGTTTTTT. As protein: CASSFVEVGGELFF.